This T cell receptor (beta chain) was obtained from a study of T cell responses to AZD1222 COVID-19 vaccine. Germline V lookup: CDR1 SSHAT, CDR2 FNYEAQ (reference sequence). This CDR3 is 14 amino acids long. Study results and caveats: Spike-specific TCR breadth rose after two AZD1222 doses, and depth rose as well. Only after the peak T cell response were repertoires sampled. White British ancestry dominated among donors, who included more females, and clonal diversity was possibly underestimated. Nearly half of unique spike-specific TCRs reportedly avoided B.1.351 and B.1.1.7 mutated regions.

The data were produced by immunoSEQ multiplex PCR, yet TCRdb's version contains in-frame clones alone and is incomplete. The table shows some 140,000 clones, with 70% to 90% occurring only once. In the case of this clone: The antigen remains unidentified. At one end, the junction sequence differs from germline, possibly due to a read error.

The material was peripheral blood, obtained on day 0 of MenACWY control vaccination. This clonotype was sampled from an adult in good health. The chain carries TRBV7-7 and TRBJ2-1; TRBD2 matches at 8 bases. CDR3 nucleotides: TGTGCTAGCAGCTTAGCGGGACTCGAGGGTGAGCAGTTCTTC. This codes for CASSLAGLEGEQFF.